This TCR beta chain emerged from a study of blood T cell repertoires in COVID-19. Study-wide background: Sample material is recorded as cDNA or gDNA derived from T cells, B-cell-depleted T cells, or PBMCs.

V lost 5 bases and J lost 3, with 5 bases in between. The CDR3 is made up of 11 amino acids. Germline CDR1 reads SGHAT; CDR2 reads FQNNGV. Authors' processing steps: Using reference gene primer amplification, nucleated cell counts were estimated. Sequencing was performed with immunoSEQ multiplex PCR; in TCRdb, only in-frame clones are kept and a portion is missing. Clone size and V and J calls were adopted from that table, with D and trimming inferred from the DNA. Of tens of thousands of clones detected, about nine tenths appear once; the ten largest clones hold 3.1%. Sequenced: peripheral blood. The gene calls are TRBV11-2 and TRBJ2-7; D uncertain. This receptor was taken from a human donor in a cohort sampled during active COVID-19. The CDR3 DNA follows: TGTGCCAGCAGCCAGAACTACGAGCAGTACTTC. Its translation: CASSQNYEQYF.